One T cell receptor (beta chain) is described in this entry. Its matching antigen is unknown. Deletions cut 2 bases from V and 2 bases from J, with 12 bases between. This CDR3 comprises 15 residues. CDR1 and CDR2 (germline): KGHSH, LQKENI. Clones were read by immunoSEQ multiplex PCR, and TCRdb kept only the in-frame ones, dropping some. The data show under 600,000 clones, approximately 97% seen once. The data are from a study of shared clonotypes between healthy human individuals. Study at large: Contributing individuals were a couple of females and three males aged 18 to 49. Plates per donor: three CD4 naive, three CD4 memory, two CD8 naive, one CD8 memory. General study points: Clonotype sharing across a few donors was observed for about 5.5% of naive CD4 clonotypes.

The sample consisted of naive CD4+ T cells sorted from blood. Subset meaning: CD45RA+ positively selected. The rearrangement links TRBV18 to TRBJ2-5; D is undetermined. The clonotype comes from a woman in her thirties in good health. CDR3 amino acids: CASSPWNLEQETQYF. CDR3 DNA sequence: TGTGCCAGCTCACCATGGAACCTCGAACAAGAGACCCAGTACTTC. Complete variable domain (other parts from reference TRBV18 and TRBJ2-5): NAGVMQNPRHLVRRRGQEARLRCSPMKGHSHVYWYRQLPEEGLKFMVYLQKENIIDESGMPKERFSAEFPKEGPSILRIQQVVRGDSAAYFCASSPWNLEQETQYFGPGTRLLVL.